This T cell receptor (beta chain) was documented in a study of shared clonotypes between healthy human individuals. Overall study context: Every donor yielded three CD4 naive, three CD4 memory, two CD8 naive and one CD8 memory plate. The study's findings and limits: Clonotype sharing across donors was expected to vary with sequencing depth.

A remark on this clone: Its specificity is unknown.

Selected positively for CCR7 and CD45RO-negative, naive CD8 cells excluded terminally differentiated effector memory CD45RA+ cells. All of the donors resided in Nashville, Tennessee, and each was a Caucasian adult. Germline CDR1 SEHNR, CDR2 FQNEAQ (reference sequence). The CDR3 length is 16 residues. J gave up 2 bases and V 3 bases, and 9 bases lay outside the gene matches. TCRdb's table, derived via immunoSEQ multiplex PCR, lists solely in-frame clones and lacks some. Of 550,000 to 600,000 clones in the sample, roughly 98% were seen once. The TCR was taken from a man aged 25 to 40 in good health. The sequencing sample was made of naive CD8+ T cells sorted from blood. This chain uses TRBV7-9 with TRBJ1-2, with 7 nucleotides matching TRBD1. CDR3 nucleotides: TGTGCCAGCAGCTTTCCACTACAGGGGCGCAACTATGGCTACACCTTC. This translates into CASSFPLQGRNYGYTF. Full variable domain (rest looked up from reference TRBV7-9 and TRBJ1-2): DTGVSQNPRHKITKRGQNVTFRCDPISEHNRLYWYRQTLGQGPEFLTYFQNEAQLEKSRLLSDRFSAERPKGSFSTLEIQRTEQGDSAMYLCASSFPLQGRNYGYTFGSGTRLTVV.